The clone carrying this TCR beta chain was observed many times. The antigen is undetermined. These data come from a study of post-analysis software for immune sequencing data. Study summary: Relapsing-remitting, secondary progressive and progressive-relapsing courses of multiple sclerosis were included. Points from the study as a whole: Under the F measure, samples that were prepared in one batch clustered strongly together. With TRBV5-6, TRBV5-1 and TRBV20-1 included, about five TRBV segments were more frequent in patients than in controls. Versus controls, multiple sclerosis patients showed significantly lower diversity (normalized Chao1).

TCR beta libraries were prepared from cDNA with unique molecular identifiers. Using its own MiXCR run on the PCR reads, TCRdb lists one record per CDR3 protein. This table has approximately 350,000 distinct CDR3 sequences, about a third appearing once. Germline V lookup: CDR1 SQVTM, CDR2 ANQGSEA. This CDR3 has 13 amino acids. V lost 1 base and J 2 bases, leaving 8 bases between the germline ends. This sequence was found in a girl aged 10 to 17 with multiple sclerosis. The chain combines TRBV29-1 with TRBJ2-5; no definite D call. The sequencing input was blood. The CDR3 sequence: CSVEGSRQETQYF. As DNA, the CDR3 is TGCAGCGTTGAAGGCAGTCGGCAAGAGACCCAGTACTTC.